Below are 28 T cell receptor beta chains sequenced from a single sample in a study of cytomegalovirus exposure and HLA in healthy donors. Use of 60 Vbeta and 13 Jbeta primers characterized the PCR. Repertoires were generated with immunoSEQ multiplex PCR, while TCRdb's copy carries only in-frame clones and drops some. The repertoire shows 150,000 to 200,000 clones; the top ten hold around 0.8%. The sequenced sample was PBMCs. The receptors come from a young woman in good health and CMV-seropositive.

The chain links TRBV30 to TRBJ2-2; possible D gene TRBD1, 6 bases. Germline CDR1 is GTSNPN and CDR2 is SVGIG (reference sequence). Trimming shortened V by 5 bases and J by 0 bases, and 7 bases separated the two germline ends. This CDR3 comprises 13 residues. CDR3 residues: CAWAGANTGELFF. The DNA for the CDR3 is TGTGCCTGGGCAGGGGCGAACACCGGGGAGCTGTTTTTT.

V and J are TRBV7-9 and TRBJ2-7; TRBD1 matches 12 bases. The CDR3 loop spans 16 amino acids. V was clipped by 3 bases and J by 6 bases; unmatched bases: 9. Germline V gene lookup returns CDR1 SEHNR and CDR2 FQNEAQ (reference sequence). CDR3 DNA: TGTGCCAGCAGCTTGTTACCGGGACAGGGGGCTAGCGAGCAGTACTTC. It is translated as CASSLLPGQGASEQYF.

CDR3 sequence reads: CASSSDRGTQYF. The CDR3 DNA reads as TGTGCCAGCAGCTCCGACAGGGGTACGCAGTATTTT. This chain joins TRBV11-2 and TRBJ2-3; TRBD1 matches at 8 bases. Losses at the gene ends were 4 bases for V and 8 bases for J; bases not matched to a gene: 2. Germline CDR1 is SGHAT and CDR2 is FQNNGV. This CDR3 has 12 residues.

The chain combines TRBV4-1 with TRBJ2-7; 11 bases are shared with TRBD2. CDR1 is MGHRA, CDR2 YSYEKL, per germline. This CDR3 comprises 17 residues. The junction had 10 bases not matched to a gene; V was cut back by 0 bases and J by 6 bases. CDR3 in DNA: TGCGCCAGCAGCCAAGAGGCACTAGCGGGGGCCGTTCGCGAGCAGTACTTC. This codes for CASSQEALAGAVREQYF.

The CDR3 bases are TGCAGCGTCGGGAAGAGCACTGAAGCTTTCTTT. It codes for CSVGKSTEAFF. The chain employs TRBV29-1 and TRBJ1-1; no clear D gene. V was pared by 6 bases and J by 4 bases, with 9 bases between. The length of the CDR3 is 11 residues. Germline V gene data show CDR1 as SQVTM and CDR2 as ANQGSEA.

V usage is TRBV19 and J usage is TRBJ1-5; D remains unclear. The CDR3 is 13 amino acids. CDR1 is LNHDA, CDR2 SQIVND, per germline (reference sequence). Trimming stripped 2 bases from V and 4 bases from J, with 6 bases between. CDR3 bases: TGTGCCAGTAGTATAATCGAGAATCAGCCCCAGCATTTT. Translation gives CASSIIENQPQHF.

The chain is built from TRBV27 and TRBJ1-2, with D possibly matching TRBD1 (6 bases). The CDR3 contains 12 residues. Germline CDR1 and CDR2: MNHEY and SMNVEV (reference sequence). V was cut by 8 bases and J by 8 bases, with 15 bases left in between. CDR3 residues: CASGYRVGGYTF. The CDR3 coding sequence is TGTGCCAGCGGCTACAGGGTTGGGGGCTACACCTTC.

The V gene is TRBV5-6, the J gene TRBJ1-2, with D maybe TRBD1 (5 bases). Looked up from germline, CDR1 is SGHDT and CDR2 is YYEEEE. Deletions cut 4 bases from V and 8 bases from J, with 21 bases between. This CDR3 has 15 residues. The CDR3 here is CASSPGVGDLWGYTF. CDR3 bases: TGTGCCAGCAGCCCGGGGGTAGGGGACCTATGGGGCTACACCTTC.

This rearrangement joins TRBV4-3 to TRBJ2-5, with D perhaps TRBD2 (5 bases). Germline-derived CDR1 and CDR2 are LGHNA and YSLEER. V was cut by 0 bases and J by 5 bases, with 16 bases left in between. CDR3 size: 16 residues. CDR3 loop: CASSQDLRAAGETQYF. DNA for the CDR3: TGCGCCAGCAGCCAAGATTTAAGGGCGGCGGGTGAGACCCAGTACTTC.

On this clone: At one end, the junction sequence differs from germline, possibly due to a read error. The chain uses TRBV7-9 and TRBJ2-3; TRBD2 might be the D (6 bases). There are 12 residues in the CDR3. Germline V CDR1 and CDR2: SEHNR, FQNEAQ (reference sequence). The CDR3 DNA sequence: TGTGCCAGCAGTGGGCGCTTAGCGGCTTTGAATTTT. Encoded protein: CASSGRLAALNF.

The CDR3 nucleotides read TGTGCCAGGGGGGGGAGGGCTTGGGGCTATGGCTACACCTTC. It yields the protein CARGGRAWGYGYTF. The rearrangement uses TRBV2 and TRBJ1-2; perhaps TRBD1 as D (5 bases). Deletions cut 9 bases from V and 4 bases from J, with 18 bases between. The CDR3 extends over 14 amino acids. Per germline, CDR1 SNHLY and CDR2 FYNNEI.

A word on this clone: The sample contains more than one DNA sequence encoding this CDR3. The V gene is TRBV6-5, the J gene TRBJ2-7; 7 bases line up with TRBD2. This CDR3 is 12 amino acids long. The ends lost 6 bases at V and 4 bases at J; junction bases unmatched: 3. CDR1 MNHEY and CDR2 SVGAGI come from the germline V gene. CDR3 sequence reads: CASSPGGYEQYF. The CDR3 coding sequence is TGTGCCAGCAGCCCCGGGGGGTACGAGCAGTACTTC.

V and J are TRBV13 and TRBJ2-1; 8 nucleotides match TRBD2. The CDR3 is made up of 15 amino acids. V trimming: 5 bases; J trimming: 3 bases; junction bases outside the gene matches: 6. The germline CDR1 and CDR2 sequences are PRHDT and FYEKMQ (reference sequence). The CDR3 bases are TGTGCCAGCAGCGCTACTAGCGGACTCTACAATGAGCAGTTCTTC. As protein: CASSATSGLYNEQFF.

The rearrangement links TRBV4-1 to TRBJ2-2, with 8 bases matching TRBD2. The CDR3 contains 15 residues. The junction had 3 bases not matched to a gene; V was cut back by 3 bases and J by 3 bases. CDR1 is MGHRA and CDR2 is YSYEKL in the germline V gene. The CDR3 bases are TGCGCCAGCAGCCACTTAGCGGGGTACACCGGGGAGCTGTTTTTT. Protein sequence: CASSHLAGYTGELFF.

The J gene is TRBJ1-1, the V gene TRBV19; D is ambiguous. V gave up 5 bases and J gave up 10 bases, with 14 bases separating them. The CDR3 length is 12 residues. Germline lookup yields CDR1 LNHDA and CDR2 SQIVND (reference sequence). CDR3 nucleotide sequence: TGTGCCAGTAGTTCCTTGGGGAGTTCAGCTTTCTTT. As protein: CASSSLGSSAFF.

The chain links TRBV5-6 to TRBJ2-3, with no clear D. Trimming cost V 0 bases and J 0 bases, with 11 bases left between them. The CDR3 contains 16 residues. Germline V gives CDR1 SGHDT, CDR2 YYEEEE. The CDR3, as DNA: TGTGCCAGCAGCTTGGATCGGGTTAGGAGCACAGATACGCAGTATTTT. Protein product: CASSLDRVRSTDTQYF.

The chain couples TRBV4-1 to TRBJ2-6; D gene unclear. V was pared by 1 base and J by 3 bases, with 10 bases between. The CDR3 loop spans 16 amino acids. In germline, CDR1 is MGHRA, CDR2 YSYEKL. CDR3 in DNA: TGCGCCAGCAGCCAAGTCGGATCGGGTGGGGCCAACGTCCTGACTTTC. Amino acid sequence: CASSQVGSGGANVLTF.

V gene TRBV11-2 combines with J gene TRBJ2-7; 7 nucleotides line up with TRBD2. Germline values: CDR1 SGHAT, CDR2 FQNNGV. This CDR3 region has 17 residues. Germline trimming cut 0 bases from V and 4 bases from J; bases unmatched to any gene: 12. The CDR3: CASSLDRPRGLIYEQYF. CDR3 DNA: TGTGCCAGCAGCTTAGATAGGCCCCGGGGACTAATATACGAGCAGTACTTC.

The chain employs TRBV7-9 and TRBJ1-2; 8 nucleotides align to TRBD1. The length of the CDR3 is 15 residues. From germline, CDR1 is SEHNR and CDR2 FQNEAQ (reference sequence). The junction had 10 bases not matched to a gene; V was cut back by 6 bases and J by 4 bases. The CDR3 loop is CASRPRTGRSYGYTF. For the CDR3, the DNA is TGTGCCAGCAGACCGAGGACAGGGAGGTCCTATGGCTACACCTTC.

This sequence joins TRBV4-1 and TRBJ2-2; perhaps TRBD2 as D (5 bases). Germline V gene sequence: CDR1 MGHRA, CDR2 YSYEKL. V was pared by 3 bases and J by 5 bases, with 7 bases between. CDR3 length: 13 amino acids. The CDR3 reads CASSHGITGELFF. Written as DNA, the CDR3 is TGCGCCAGCAGCCACGGGATTACCGGGGAGCTGTTTTTT.

CDR3 DNA: TGTGCCAGCAGCGGAACGATTATAGGGACTAGCGGGGCCAGCTCCTACAATGAGCAGTTCTTC. Translation gives CASSGTIIGTSGASSYNEQFF. V usage is TRBV9 and J usage is TRBJ2-1; TRBD2 aligns across 13 bases. V trimming: 3 bases; J trimming: 0 bases; junction bases outside the gene matches: 15. From germline, CDR1 is SGDLS and CDR2 YYNGEE. The CDR3 totals 21 residues.

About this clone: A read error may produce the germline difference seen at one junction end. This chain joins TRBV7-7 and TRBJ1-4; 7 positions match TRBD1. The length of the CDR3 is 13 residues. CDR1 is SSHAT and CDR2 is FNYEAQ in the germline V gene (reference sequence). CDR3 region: CASSSGQLKKLFF. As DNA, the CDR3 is TGTGCTAGCAGCTCGGGACAGCTGAAAAAACTGTTTTTT. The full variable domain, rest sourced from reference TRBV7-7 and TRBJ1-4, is GAGVSQSPRYKVTKRGQDVTLRCDPISSHATLYWYQQALGQGPEFLTYFNYEAQPDKSGLPSDRFSAERPEGSISTLTIQRTEQRDSAMYRCASSSGQLKKLFFGSGTQLSVL.

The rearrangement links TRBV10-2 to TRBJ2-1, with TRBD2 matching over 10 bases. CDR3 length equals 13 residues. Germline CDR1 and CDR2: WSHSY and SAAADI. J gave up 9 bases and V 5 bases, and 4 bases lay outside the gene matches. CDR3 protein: CASSSSGRGEQFF. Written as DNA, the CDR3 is TGCGCCAGCAGTTCTAGCGGGAGAGGTGAGCAGTTCTTC.

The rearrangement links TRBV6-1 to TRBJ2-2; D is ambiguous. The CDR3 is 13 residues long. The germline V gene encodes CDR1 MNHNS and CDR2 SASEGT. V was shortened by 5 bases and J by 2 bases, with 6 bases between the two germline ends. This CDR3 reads CASSLYNTGELFF. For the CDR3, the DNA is TGTGCCAGCAGTTTATATAACACCGGGGAGCTGTTTTTT.

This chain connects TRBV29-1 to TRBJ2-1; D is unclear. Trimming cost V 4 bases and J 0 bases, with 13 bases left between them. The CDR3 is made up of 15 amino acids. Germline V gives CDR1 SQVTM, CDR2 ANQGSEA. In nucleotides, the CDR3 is TGCAGCGTTGTCCTAACTTTCTCCTCCTACAATGAGCAGTTCTTC. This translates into CSVVLTFSSYNEQFF.

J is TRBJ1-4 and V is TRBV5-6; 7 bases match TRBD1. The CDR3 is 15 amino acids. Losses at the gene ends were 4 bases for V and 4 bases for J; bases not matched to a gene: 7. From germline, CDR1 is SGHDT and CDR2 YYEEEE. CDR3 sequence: CASSMVTGNNEKLFF. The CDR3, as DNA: TGTGCCAGCAGCATGGTGACAGGGAATAATGAAAAACTGTTTTTT.

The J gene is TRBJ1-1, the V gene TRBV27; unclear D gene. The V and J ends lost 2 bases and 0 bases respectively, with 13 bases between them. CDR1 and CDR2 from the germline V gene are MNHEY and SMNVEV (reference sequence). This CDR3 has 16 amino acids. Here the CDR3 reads CASSLVSVLMNTEAFF. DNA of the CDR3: TGTGCCAGCAGTTTAGTTAGCGTACTCATGAACACTGAAGCTTTCTTT.

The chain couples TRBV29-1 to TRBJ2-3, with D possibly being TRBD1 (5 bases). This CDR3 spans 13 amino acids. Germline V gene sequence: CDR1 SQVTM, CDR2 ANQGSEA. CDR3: CTERQGWTDTQYF. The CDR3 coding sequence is TGCACTGAGAGGCAGGGCTGGACAGATACGCAGTATTTT.